The subject of this entry is one T cell receptor (beta chain). Looked up from germline, CDR1 is SGHAT and CDR2 is FQNNGV. The CDR3 runs 16 residues. Trimming cost V 3 bases and J 9 bases, with 21 bases left between them. The method was immunoSEQ multiplex PCR; TCRdb's version includes in-frame clones alone and lacks a portion of them. The table has around 32,000 clones, 85% to 95% seen once. The data derive from a study of blood T cell repertoires in COVID-19. Turning to the study itself: Italy, Spain and the United States were the sources of the convalescent and acute COVID-19 samples.

This chain connects TRBV11-2 to TRBJ1-3; unclear D gene. This clonotype was obtained from a male donor with active COVID-19. Sequences were obtained from peripheral blood. CDR3 sequence: CASSFLSGSAYGTIYF. CDR3 coding DNA: TGTGCCAGCAGCTTTTTATCGGGTTCCGCGTATGGCACCATATATTTT.